This TCR beta chain appears in the sequencing data of a study of identical twins. Study results and caveats: The authors drew conclusions from cross-sectional statistical analysis rather than following the same donors. Model-predicted out-of-frame TCR alpha sharing fell below observed values in monozygotic twins.

This CDR3 has 16 amino acids. V gave up 4 bases and J gave up 0 bases, with 13 bases separating them. Germline V gives CDR1 MNHEY, CDR2 SVGEGT. MiXCR was run by TCRdb on the 5' RACE reads, yielding one entry per CDR3 protein. The table lists roughly 700,000 distinct CDR3 sequences, about 9.4% of them singletons. In regard to this clonotype: Its antigen is undetermined.

This sample was shared with a second study, whose subject was yellow fever vaccine responses in identical twins.

The genes are TRBV6-2 or TRBV6-3 and TRBJ2-4, with D possibly being TRBD1 or TRBD2 (5 bases each). Sequencing was done on a sample of PBMCs. This sequence was found in a woman in her late teens or twenties in good health. The CDR3 DNA reads TGTGCCAGCAGTTGGGTTTCGGGGCTAGCCAAAAACATTCAGTACTTC. Encoded protein: CASSWVSGLAKNIQYF.